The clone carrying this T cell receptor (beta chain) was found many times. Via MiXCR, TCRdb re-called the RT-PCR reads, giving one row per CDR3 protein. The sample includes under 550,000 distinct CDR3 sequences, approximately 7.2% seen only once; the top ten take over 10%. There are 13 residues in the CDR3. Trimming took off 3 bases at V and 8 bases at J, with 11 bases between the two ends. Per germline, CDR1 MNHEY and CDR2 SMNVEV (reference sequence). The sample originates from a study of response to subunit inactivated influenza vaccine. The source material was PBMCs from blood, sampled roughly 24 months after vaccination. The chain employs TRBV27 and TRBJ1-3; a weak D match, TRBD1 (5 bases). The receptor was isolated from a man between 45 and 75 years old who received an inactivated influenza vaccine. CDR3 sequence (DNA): TGTGCCAGCAGTTTTCGCCAGGGAGACACCATATATTTT. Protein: CASSFRQGDTIYF.